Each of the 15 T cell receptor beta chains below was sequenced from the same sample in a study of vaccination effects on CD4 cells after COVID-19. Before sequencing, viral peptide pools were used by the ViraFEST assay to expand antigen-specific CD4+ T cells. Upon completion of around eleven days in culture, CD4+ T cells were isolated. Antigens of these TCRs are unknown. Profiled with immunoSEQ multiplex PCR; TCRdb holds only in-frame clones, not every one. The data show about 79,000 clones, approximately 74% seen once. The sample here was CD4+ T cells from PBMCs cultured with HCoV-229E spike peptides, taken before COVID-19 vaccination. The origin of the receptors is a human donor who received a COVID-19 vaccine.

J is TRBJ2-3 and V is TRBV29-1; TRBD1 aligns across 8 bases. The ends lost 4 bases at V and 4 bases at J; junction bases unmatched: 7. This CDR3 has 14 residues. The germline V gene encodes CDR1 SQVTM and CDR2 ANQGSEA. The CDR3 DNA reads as TGCAGCGTTGGTCAGGGGGCCATCCCAGATACGCAGTATTTT. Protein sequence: CSVGQGAIPDTQYF.

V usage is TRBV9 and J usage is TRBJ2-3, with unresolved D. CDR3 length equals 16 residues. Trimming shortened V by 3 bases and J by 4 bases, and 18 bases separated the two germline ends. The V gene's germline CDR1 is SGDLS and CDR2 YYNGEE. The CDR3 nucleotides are TGTGCCAGCAGCGATAAACATACACCCCGCCCAGATACGCAGTATTTT. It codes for CASSDKHTPRPDTQYF.

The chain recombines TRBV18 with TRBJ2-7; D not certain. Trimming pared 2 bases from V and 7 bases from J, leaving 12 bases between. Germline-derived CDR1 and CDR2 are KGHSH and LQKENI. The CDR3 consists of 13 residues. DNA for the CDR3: TGTGCCAGCTCACCAATACCCGGGTCTGAGCAGTACGTC. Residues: CASSPIPGSEQYV.

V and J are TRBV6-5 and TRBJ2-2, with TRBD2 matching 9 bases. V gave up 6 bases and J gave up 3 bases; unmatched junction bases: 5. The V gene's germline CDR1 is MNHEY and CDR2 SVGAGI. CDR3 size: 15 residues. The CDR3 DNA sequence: TGTGCCAGCAGCCGCGGGGGGGCCCACACCGGGGAGCTGTTTTTT. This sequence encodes CASSRGGAHTGELFF.

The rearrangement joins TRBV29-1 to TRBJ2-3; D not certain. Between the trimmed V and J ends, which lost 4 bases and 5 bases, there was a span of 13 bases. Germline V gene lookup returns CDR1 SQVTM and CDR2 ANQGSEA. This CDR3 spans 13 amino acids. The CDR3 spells CSVGTAPEDTQYF. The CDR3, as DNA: TGCAGCGTTGGGACCGCTCCGGAAGATACGCAGTATTTT.

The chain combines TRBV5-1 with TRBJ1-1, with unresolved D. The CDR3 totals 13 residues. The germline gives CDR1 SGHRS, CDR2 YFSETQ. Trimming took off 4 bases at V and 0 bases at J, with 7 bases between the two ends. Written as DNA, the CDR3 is TGCGCCAGCAGCGTAAACATGAACACTGAAGCTTTCTTT. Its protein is CASSVNMNTEAFF.

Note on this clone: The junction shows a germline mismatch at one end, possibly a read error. CDR3 residues: CASREAKSANTGELFF. In DNA form, the CDR3 reads TGTGCCAGCAGGGAAGCAAAAAGCGCGAACACCGGGGAGCTGTTTTTT. J is TRBJ2-2 and V is TRBV6-1; D remains ambiguous. CDR3 size: 16 residues. CDR1 is MNHNS, CDR2 SASEGT, per germline.

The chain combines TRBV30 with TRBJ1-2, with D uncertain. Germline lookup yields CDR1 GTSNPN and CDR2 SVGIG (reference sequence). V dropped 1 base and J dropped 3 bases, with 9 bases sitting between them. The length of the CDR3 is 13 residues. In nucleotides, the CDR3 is TGTGCCTGGAGTGCCCAGGCGTACTATGGCTACACCTTC. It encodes CAWSAQAYYGYTF.

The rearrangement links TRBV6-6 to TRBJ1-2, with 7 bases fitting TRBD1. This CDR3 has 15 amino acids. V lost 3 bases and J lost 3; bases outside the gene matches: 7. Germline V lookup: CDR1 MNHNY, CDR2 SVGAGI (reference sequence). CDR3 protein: CASSYFDRAHYGYTF. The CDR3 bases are TGTGCCAGCAGTTATTTCGACAGGGCCCACTATGGCTACACCTTC.

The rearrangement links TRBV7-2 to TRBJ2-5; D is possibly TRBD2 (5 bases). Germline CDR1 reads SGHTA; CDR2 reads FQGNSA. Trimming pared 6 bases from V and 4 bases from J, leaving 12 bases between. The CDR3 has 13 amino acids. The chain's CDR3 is CASSPRGAETQYF. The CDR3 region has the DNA TGTGCCAGCAGTCCCCGGGGTGCAGAGACCCAGTACTTC.

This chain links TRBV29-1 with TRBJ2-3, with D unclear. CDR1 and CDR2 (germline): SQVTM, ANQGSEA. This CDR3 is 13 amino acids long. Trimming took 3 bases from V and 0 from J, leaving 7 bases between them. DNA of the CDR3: TGCAGCGTTGATGAGCCAAGCACAGATACGCAGTATTTT. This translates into CSVDEPSTDTQYF.

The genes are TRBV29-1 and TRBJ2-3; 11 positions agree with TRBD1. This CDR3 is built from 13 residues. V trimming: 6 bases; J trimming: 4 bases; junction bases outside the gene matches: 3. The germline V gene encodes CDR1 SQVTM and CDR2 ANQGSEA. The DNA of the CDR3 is TGCAGCGTGGGACAGGGGGTTGCAGATACGCAGTATTTT. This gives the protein CSVGQGVADTQYF.

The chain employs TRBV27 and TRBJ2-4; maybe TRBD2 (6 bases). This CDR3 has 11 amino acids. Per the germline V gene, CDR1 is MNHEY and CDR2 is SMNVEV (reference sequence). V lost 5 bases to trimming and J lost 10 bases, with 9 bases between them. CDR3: CASSPGRIQYF. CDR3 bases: TGTGCCAGCAGTCCGGGGAGGATTCAGTACTTC.

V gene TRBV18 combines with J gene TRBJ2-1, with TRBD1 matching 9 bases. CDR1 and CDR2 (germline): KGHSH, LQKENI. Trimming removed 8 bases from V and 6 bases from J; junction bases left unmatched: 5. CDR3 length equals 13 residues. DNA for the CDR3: TGTGCCAGCACCCAGACAGGGGGCAATGAGCAGTTCTTC. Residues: CASTQTGGNEQFF.

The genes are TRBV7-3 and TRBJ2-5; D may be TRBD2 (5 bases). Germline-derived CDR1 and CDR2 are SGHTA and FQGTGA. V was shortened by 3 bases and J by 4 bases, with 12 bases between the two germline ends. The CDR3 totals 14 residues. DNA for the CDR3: TGTGCCAGCAGCTTCGCGGGCGCCGCAGAGACCCAGTACTTC. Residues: CASSFAGAAETQYF. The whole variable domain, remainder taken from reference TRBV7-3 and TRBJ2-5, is GAGVSQTPSNKVTEKGKYVELRCDPISGHTALYWYRQSLGQGPEFLIYFQGTGAADDSGLPNDRFFAVRPEGSVSTLKIQRTERGDSAVYLCASSFAGAAETQYFGPGTRLLVL.